Listed here are 23 T cell receptor beta chains from one sample, sequenced in a study of blood T cell repertoires in COVID-19. Profiled with immunoSEQ multiplex PCR; TCRdb holds only in-frame clones, not every one. The sample lists fewer than 250,000 clones, 82% seen once, with over 3.5% in the top ten. Sequencing was done on a sample of peripheral blood. These receptors were obtained from a woman in her seventies with acute or convalescent COVID-19.

The rearrangement uses TRBV30 and TRBJ1-1; tentatively, D is TRBD1 (5 bases). V gave up 1 base and J gave up 3 bases, with 6 bases separating them. This CDR3 contains 12 residues. Per the germline V gene, CDR1 is GTSNPN and CDR2 is SVGIG (reference sequence). The CDR3 loop is CAWSAGDTEAFF. In nucleotides, the CDR3 is TGTGCCTGGAGTGCGGGGGACACTGAAGCTTTCTTT.

The V and J genes are TRBV28 and TRBJ1-2; D not resolved. CDR1 is MDHEN, CDR2 SYDVKM, per germline. The CDR3 contains 14 residues. V lost 2 bases to trimming and J lost 8 bases, with 15 bases between them. The DNA for the CDR3 is TGTGCCAGCAGTTTAAGTGGTCGGGTCTACGGCTACACCTTC. Residues: CASSLSGRVYGYTF.

The genes are TRBV10-3 and TRBJ2-1; 8 positions match TRBD2. CDR3 size: 13 residues. The V and J ends lost 11 bases and 7 bases, in that order; junction bases with no gene match: 10. Germline CDR1 ENHRY, CDR2 SYGVKD. The chain's CDR3 is CAVLAGRTNEQFF. CDR3 in DNA: TGTGCCGTATTAGCGGGGCGGACTAATGAGCAGTTCTTC.

The V and J genes are TRBV2 and TRBJ2-2; D perhaps matches TRBD2 (7 bases). Germline V gene sequence: CDR1 SNHLY, CDR2 FYNNEI. Trimming pared 6 bases from V and 6 bases from J, leaving 17 bases between. The CDR3 contains 15 residues. The CDR3 nucleotides read TGTGCCAGCAGAATGGGGGGGGCAATAGCCGGGGAGCTGTTTTTT. Translating gives CASRMGGAIAGELFF.

This clone was picked up one time. V is TRBV27 and J is TRBJ2-2; D is possibly TRBD1 (5 bases). The germline CDR1 and CDR2 sequences are MNHEY and SMNVEV (reference sequence). V lost 5 bases, J lost 0 bases, and 13 bases lay in between. This CDR3 has 16 residues. The CDR3 region is CASSTWTPPNTGELFF. CDR3 DNA sequence: TGTGCCAGCAGTACCTGGACACCACCGAACACCGGGGAGCTGTTTTTT.

V gene TRBV30 combines with J gene TRBJ2-3; no definite D call. The CDR3 spans 15 residues. The V and J ends lost 0 bases and 4 bases respectively, with 14 bases between them. Germline V lookup: CDR1 GTSNPN, CDR2 SVGIG (reference sequence). The CDR3 is CAWSVELGRADTQYF. DNA of the CDR3: TGTGCCTGGAGTGTAGAGCTGGGTCGGGCAGATACGCAGTATTTT.

The CDR3 reads CASSDGVPYEQYF. For the CDR3, the DNA is TGCGCCAGCAGTGACGGGGTCCCCTACGAGCAGTACTTC. The rearrangement links TRBV10-1 to TRBJ2-7; TRBD2 might be the D (5 bases). Germline-derived CDR1 and CDR2 are WNHNN and SYGVQD (reference sequence). V was cut by 3 bases and J by 2 bases, with 8 bases left in between. There are 13 residues in the CDR3.

The rearrangement links TRBV5-5 to TRBJ2-7, with 8 bases matching TRBD1. The CDR3 extends over 15 amino acids. Germline V gene data show CDR1 as SGHKS and CDR2 as YYEKEE (reference sequence). Losses at the gene ends were 4 bases for V and 4 bases for J; bases not matched to a gene: 10. CDR3 loop: CASSQVGTGEYEQYF. The CDR3 DNA reads as TGTGCCAGCAGCCAAGTCGGGACAGGAGAATACGAGCAGTACTTC.

The chain links TRBV20-1 to TRBJ2-7; D uncertain. The CDR3 spans 11 residues. The V and J ends lost 5 bases and 3 bases respectively, with 8 bases between them. Looked up from germline, CDR1 is DFQATT and CDR2 is SNEGSKA (reference sequence). CDR3 loop: CSAFEDYEQYF. The CDR3, as DNA: TGCAGTGCTTTCGAGGACTACGAGCAGTACTTC.

The chain joins TRBV12-3 or TRBV12-4 to TRBJ1-1; TRBD1 aligns across 10 bases. The CDR3 runs to 12 residues. With V trimmed by 7 bases and J by 10 bases, 6 bases remained unmatched. The CDR3: CASTRDRGLAFF. DNA for the CDR3: TGTGCCAGCACCCGGGACAGGGGTTTAGCTTTCTTT.

The DNA of the CDR3 is TGTGCCAGCAGCGTATCTAGCGGGGGACCCTACGAGCAGTACTTC. This codes for CASSVSSGGPYEQYF. This chain links TRBV9 with TRBJ2-7; TRBD2 agrees at 10 bases. The CDR3 loop spans 15 amino acids. V shed 1 base, J shed 2 bases, and the junction held 3 bases outside the gene matches. The V gene's germline CDR1 is SGDLS and CDR2 YYNGEE.

The V call is TRBV20-1, the J call TRBJ2-7; D is perhaps TRBD2 (5 bases). CDR1 DFQATT and CDR2 SNEGSKA come from the germline V gene (reference sequence). The CDR3 has 11 residues. The V end was cut by 6 bases, the J end by 2 bases, with 8 bases between. The CDR3 loop reads CSAGETYEQYF. CDR3 coding DNA: TGCAGTGCGGGAGAAACCTACGAGCAGTACTTC.

This chain joins TRBV6-5 and TRBJ1-1, with D hard to call. V was clipped by 4 bases and J by 3 bases, with 6 bases between them. In germline, CDR1 is MNHEY, CDR2 SVGAGI. The length of the CDR3 is 12 residues. This chain's CDR3 is CASSSVDTEAFF. The CDR3 DNA follows: TGTGCCAGCAGTTCGGTAGACACTGAAGCTTTCTTT.

This clone was counted a single time. The chain combines TRBV2 with TRBJ1-2; 7 positions match TRBD1. There are 14 residues in the CDR3. Per germline, CDR1 SNHLY and CDR2 FYNNEI. V lost 3 bases, J lost 4 bases, and 5 bases stayed unmatched. CDR3 DNA: TGTGCCAGCAGTGATGGACAGGCTATCTATGGCTACACCTTC. Its protein product is CASSDGQAIYGYTF.

The chain uses TRBV5-1 and TRBJ1-2; 8 bases align to TRBD1. CDR1 and CDR2 (germline): SGHRS, YFSETQ. Trimming took 2 bases from V and 6 from J; bases not matched to a gene: 6. The CDR3 spans 14 residues. This CDR3 reads CASSLLDRVDGYTF. DNA of the CDR3: TGCGCCAGCAGCTTATTGGACAGGGTAGATGGCTACACCTTC.

This clone was observed a single time. The rearrangement joins TRBV28 to TRBJ1-3; TRBD1 might be the D (5 bases). Germline-derived CDR1 and CDR2 are MDHEN and SYDVKM. This CDR3 has 13 amino acids. V lost 0 bases to trimming and J lost 7 bases, with 7 bases between them. The CDR3 loop is CASSLWGGNTIYF. CDR3 bases: TGTGCCAGCAGTTTATGGGGGGGGAACACCATATATTTT.

This rearrangement joins TRBV5-1 to TRBJ2-7; 7 bases fit TRBD1. Germline CDR1 reads SGHRS; CDR2 reads YFSETQ. The CDR3 totals 14 residues. V was clipped by 0 bases and J by 3 bases; unmatched bases: 3. DNA for the CDR3: TGCGCCAGCAGCTTGGCAAGGGGGCTCTACGAGCAGTACTTC. Translation: CASSLARGLYEQYF.

The rearrangement uses TRBV15 and TRBJ2-4; 9 positions match TRBD1. V lost 5 bases, J lost 1 base, and 6 bases stayed unmatched. Germline lookup yields CDR1 LNHNV and CDR2 YYDKDF (reference sequence). The CDR3 consists of 16 residues. CDR3 residues: CATSGQGLRAKNIQYF. The CDR3 region has the DNA TGTGCCACCAGCGGACAGGGGCTTCGGGCCAAAAACATTCAGTACTTC.

In this sample, this clone turned up a few times. The chain links TRBV30 to TRBJ2-7; D is perhaps TRBD1 (5 bases). The germline V and J ends were trimmed by 2 bases and 3 bases, with 11 bases remaining between them. Germline V CDR1 and CDR2: GTSNPN, SVGIG (reference sequence). The CDR3 is 13 residues long. The CDR3 region has the DNA TGTGCCTGGAGTTCTCAGGGCTACTACGAGCAGTACTTC. Encoded protein: CAWSSQGYYEQYF.

V and J are TRBV7-2 and TRBJ2-3; D is possibly TRBD2 (5 bases). The germline gives CDR1 SGHTA, CDR2 FQGNSA. This CDR3 region has 14 residues. V lost 4 bases to trimming and J lost 0 bases, with 8 bases between them. The CDR3 protein is CASSSDWSTDTQYF. The CDR3 nucleotides are TGTGCCAGCAGCTCGGACTGGAGCACAGATACGCAGTATTTT.

V usage is TRBV7-2 and J usage is TRBJ2-3; D gene uncertain. The germline V and J ends were trimmed by 1 base and 0 bases, with 8 bases remaining between them. The V gene's germline CDR1 is SGHTA and CDR2 FQGNSA. The CDR3 extends over 15 amino acids. CDR3 DNA: TGTGCCAGCAGCTTAGGCAGGTTAAGCACAGATACGCAGTATTTT. Translation: CASSLGRLSTDTQYF.

V and J are TRBV4-1 and TRBJ1-1; D gene uncertain. CDR1 is MGHRA and CDR2 is YSYEKL in the germline V gene. CDR3 length equals 14 residues. V lost 1 base and J 5 bases, leaving 11 bases between the germline ends. CDR3 nucleotide sequence: TGCGCCAGCAGCCAAGGAGGTCCGGGGACTGAAGCTTTCTTT. This encodes CASSQGGPGTEAFF.

The chain links TRBV5-6 to TRBJ2-7; possibly TRBD1 for D (6 bases). The V gene lost 3 bases and the J gene lost 1 base, with 11 bases spanning the gap. The length of the CDR3 is 14 residues. CDR1 is SGHDT, CDR2 YYEEEE, per germline. The DNA of the CDR3 is TGTGCCAGCAGCTCCGGGACATCTTCCTACGAGCAGTACTTC. It specifies CASSSGTSSYEQYF.